The sequence of this T cell receptor beta chain was determined in a study of Ad26.COV2.S vaccination and SARS-CoV-2 variants. Study-wide results and limits: Vaccinees reportedly had broad spike-specific CD8+ and CD4+ T cell responses.

Treatment in this sample: over 15 received Ad26.COV2.S at low or high dose, single or two shots; about 5 received placebo; per-sample allocation not given. Specimens were obtained on day 63 following the first vaccine or placebo injection. This table comes from immunoSEQ multiplex PCR, and its TCRdb copy is limited to in-frame clones, with some not included. The table has some 340,000 clones, more than 70% seen once. This clone has a handful of counts. What it recognizes is unknown. Germline values: CDR1 GTSNPN, CDR2 SVGIG (reference sequence). This CDR3 has 13 amino acids. Trimming stripped 0 bases from V and 7 bases from J, with 10 bases between.

The sequence was obtained from a person between 18 and 65 years old who received the Ad26.COV2.S COVID-19 vaccine or a placebo. The J gene is TRBJ1-5, the V gene TRBV30, with D tentatively TRBD1 (5 bases). The input for sequencing was peripheral blood, taken in a trial of Ad26.COV2.S vaccine versus placebo. In DNA form, the CDR3 reads TGTGCCTGGAGTGTACGCGGGGACCAGCCCCAGCATTTT. This gives the protein CAWSVRGDQPQHF.